The clone carrying this T cell receptor (beta chain) was counted only a few times. The antigen is undetermined. The study amplified TCR beta CDR3 regions using RNA transcripts. RT-PCR was first run with HTBI primers, then multiplex PCR in a second round. MiXCR, applied by TCRdb to the multiplex PCR reads, yields one record per CDR3 protein. Of roughly 610,000 distinct CDR3 sequences in the sample, about a fifth were seen once. These data originate in a study of Graves' ophthalmopathy and Graves' hyperthyroidism. Findings of the study overall: Most thyroid clonotypes with frequency above 0.001 were detected in blood too. At about 69% sensitivity and approximately 78% specificity, the model predicted progression of the ophthalmopathy.

The CDR3 has 15 residues. J gave up 8 bases and V 4 bases, and 5 bases lay outside the gene matches. Per the germline V gene, CDR1 is SGHRS and CDR2 is YFSETQ. Hyperthyroidism was new, under 2 months, in patients aged 18 to 65. Exclusion criteria comprised other autoimmune diseases, uncontrolled infections, pregnancy or lactation in patients. The TCR originated in a woman younger than 35 with stable Graves' hyperthyroidism. Some clones in this sample may be carry-over from other donors' samples. Input material: peripheral blood. This chain links TRBV5-1 with TRBJ1-6; 11 nucleotides agree with TRBD1. CDR3 nucleotides: TGCGCCAGCAGCCAAAGGACAGGGGGCGATTCACCCCTCCACTTT. Translated: CASSQRTGGDSPLHF.